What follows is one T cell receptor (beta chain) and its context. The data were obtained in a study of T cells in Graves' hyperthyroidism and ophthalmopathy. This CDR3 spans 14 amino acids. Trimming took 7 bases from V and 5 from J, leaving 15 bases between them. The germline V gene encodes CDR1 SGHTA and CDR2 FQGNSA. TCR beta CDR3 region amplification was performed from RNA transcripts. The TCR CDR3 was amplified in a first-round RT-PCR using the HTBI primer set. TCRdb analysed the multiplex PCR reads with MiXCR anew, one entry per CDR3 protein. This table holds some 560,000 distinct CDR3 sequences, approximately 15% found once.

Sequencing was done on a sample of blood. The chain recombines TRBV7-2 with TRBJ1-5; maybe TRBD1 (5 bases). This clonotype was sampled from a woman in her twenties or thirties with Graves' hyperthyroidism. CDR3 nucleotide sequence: TGTGCCAGCAACCAGAATGGGGACGATCAGCCCCAGCATTTT. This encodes CASNQNGDDQPQHF.